This TCR beta chain was recorded in a study of cytomegalovirus exposure and HLA in healthy donors (dated by TCRdb to the late 2010s). Looking at the study overall: An earlier analysis of roughly 630 of the donors reported more than 250 Gb of sequence data and approximately 110 million unique TCR beta sequences from 150 million to 200 million T cells. An early release that covered roughly 600 HLA-typed donors contained approximately 300 gigabases of sequencing data and about 84 million unique TCR sequences. The genetic ancestry cluster associated with self-reported Caucasian donors included 81% of the roughly 410 genotyped donors. The aim of the study was to test whether cataloging public T cell receptors could identify signatures of past pathogen exposure. The study used immunosequencing to profile the T cell repertoires of about 670 subjects and linked those repertoires to cytomegalovirus serostatus. Along with the roughly 700-subject first cohort, a separate validation cohort of roughly 110 different subjects was used. The study combined high-throughput TCR immunosequencing, statistical association of individual TCRs with disease status, and machine learning to predict cytomegalovirus infection status. A later analysis re-examined previously published TCR beta repertoires from just over 650 donors and added high-resolution HLA genotyping to investigate patterns of TCR occurrence. In the later analysis, no new phenotypic data were used to find candidate immune exposures; instead, reliance was placed on TCR beta sequences and their occurrence across donors. An earlier analysis of roughly 600 of the donors used high-throughput TCR beta sequencing to judge whether each TCR beta V gene segment behaved as functional or pseudogenic. Alongside the repertoire data, information on donor age, sex, ethnicity and CMV serostatus was compiled. Genome-wide SNP genotypes for about three fifths of the 666 donors were used in a later genetic analysis, which treated that subset as a discovery cohort. All discovery cohort repertoires had been generated using a single sequencing platform. Class I and class II HLA loci were covered by the typing at four-digit resolution. The number of typed donors differed by locus: roughly 629-640 for A, B, C, DRB1 and DQB1; approximately 530 for DQA1; 606 for DPA1; and roughly 470 for DPB1. Four to six DR-DQ haplotypes were handled as single units for association and clustering, since linkage in the cohort was strong. On average, roughly 240,000 unique TCR beta nucleotide sequences were sequenced per donor among a few hundred genotyped donors of the cohort, with roughly 18% of those sequences being non-productive.

General study outcomes and caveats: HLA typing was unavailable for some donors at each locus, so association tests used only the typed subset. Linkage disequilibrium might explain the correlated functional status among segregating V segments, but an unknown experimental factor could not be excluded. In a later genetic analysis, a missense DCLRE1C variant was associated with V-gene and J-gene trimming of TCR beta chains, and the association was replicated in an independent cohort. Compared with the 666-donor mean, donors in an Asian-associated ancestry cluster had fewer N-insertions in productive TCRs, according to a later genetic analysis. A further reported finding was that TCR beta sequences accurately predicted the HLA-A and HLA-B alleles for most subjects in the first cohort. For the cohort, immune exposure information was limited to CMV serostatus. The 87-base-pair reads could not distinguish some IMGT-functional V segments, including TRBV6-2 and TRBV6-3, so those segments were excluded. According to a later analysis, most CMV-associated TCR beta chains appeared to be HLA-restricted, and the HLA associations seemed to be driven largely by CMV exposure. The earlier analysis of a few hundred of the donors excluded some 15 rarely observed V segments, including chromosome 9 orphons, because counts were too low. Most TCR sequences were seen in very few donors, while some public TCRs were found in many individuals. The presence/absence analyses assumed that sequencing depth was roughly uniform across donors, and that assumption may not be true. A later analysis found that HLA-associated TCR beta chains were more clonally expanded and had lower generation probabilities than equally common non-associated chains. In both the original and validation cohorts, the classifier was reported to diagnose cytomegalovirus status with high specificity and sensitivity. Strong co-occurrence of HLA alleles, especially DR and DQ, made assigning TCR associations to individual alleles difficult. In an earlier analysis of around 500 of the donors, most TCR beta V segments appeared in productive rearrangements about 90% or about 30% of the time, broadly matching IMGT annotations. The cohort was sequenced for TCR beta chains only, and without alpha or paired-chain data the features that could be detected were limited. A total of 150 or so TCR beta chains were listed by the study as associated with cytomegalovirus. Three of the identified cytomegalovirus-associated TCR beta chains were confirmed in vitro to be specific for cytomegalovirus antigens. A later analysis reported that several top co-occurrence clusters appeared linked to parvovirus B19, influenza, CMV and Epstein-Barr virus. Specific HLA alleles were associated with more than 15,000 TCR beta sequences at a false discovery rate of 0.05 in a later analysis. In a later analysis, the rate of TCR association differed among HLA loci, with DRB1 alleles having the most associated TCRs and HLA-C alleles having the fewest. A cluster of highly shared sequence variants was judged likely to be a technical artifact of the sequencing pipeline. The authors suggested that the approach could potentially be extended to other disease states and immunological phenotypes.

The cohort comprised several hundred healthy bone marrow donors. At the time of sampling, every cohort member was nominally healthy, though immune exposures that went unrecorded were likely present. Of the 650 to 700 cohort members, some 270 had positive CMV serostatus and fewer than 400 had negative CMV serostatus, and CMV serostatus was not recorded for the donor. A peripheral blood sample was provided by each donor, and peripheral blood mononuclear cells were used for TCR beta sequencing. The Qiagen DNeasy Blood Extraction Kit was used to extract genomic DNA from the blood cell samples. Receptor amplification or capture employed the immunoSEQ multiplex PCR assay. For the multiplex PCR, a mixture combining 60 forward primers for TCR Vbeta segments and 13 reverse primers for TCR Jbeta segments was used. Amplification of the CDR3 region of rearranged TCR beta genes was performed with a multiplex PCR assay on genomic DNA. The Illumina HiSeq System was used to sequence the amplified TCR beta libraries as 87-base-pair reads. The authors' analysis ran thus. Across the 670 or so repertoires, a later analysis counted tens of millions of unique TCR beta chains, around 10 million of which were shared by at least two donors. Raw reads were error-corrected and collapsed into unique sequences with a nearest-neighbor algorithm that merged closely related sequences to remove PCR and sequencing errors. Alignment of CDR3 sequences to IMGT reference sequences was used to assign V, D and J gene segments. For a sequence to be retained, a match of at least six nucleotides was required to both a V gene segment and a J gene segment. Rearrangements were classified as productive when the CDR3 lacked stop codons and remained in frame with V and J, and all other rearrangements were classified as non-productive. CDR3 was defined by IMGT convention, running from the second conserved V-encoded cysteine to the conserved J-encoded phenylalanine. Sequences without an unambiguous match to a single V gene segment were excluded from the earlier analysis of about 600 of the donors. An earlier analysis of several hundred of the donors called V segments functional above 56.7% productive rearrangements and segregating when the between-donor standard deviation exceeded 5%. A statistical classification framework was built for diagnosing cytomegalovirus status from the catalog of TCR beta chain sequences. V and J gene assignment, in a later analysis, came from comparing TCR nucleotide sequences with IMGT/GENE-DB human TR gene sequences. The TCRdist pipeline was used in a later analysis to assign CDR3 sequences and most-parsimonious VDJ recombination scenarios. A later analysis defined each TCR beta chain by its CDR3 amino acid sequence plus V-gene family, and excluded reads lacking a unique V-gene family. As a way to deal with suspected cross-contamination and a sequencing artifact, a later analysis dropped 450 to 600 nucleotide sequences that were highly shared and had low generation probability. For each public chain, a later analysis derived a clonal expansion index from normalized ranks of inferred template counts within each repertoire. In a later analysis, generation probabilities were computed using a VDJ recombination model fitted to out-of-frame rearrangements, and the results were checked against IGoR. A later analysis scored TCR-TCR, TCR-HLA and TCR-CMV co-occurrence with hypergeometric tests, applying a repertoire-size bias correction to TCR pairs. False discovery rates were estimated in a later analysis by permuting HLA or CMV assignments 20 times. A later analysis grouped co-occurring TCRs with DBSCAN, adding TCRdist sequence similarity when clustering within HLA-allele-positive subsets. For co-occurrence clustering, repertoires with fewer than 30,000 or more than 120,000 public chains were excluded, along with 5 or 6 repertoires with anomalous nucleotide sharing. TCRdb limited this immuneACCESS table to in-frame rearrangements with V and J called. A share of clones is missing; checked studies link under half to unresolved V genes, and the rest is unexplained. Clone size and V and J calls were adopted from that table, with D and trimming inferred from the DNA. The sample has 100,000 to 150,000 clones on record, 70% to 85% of them singletons. The ten largest clones represent about 3.9% of the sample.

CDR1 and CDR2 were assigned from the germline V gene as SGHDT and YYEEEE. Reading from cysteine to phenylalanine, the CDR3 counts 15 amino acids. Just the 45-base CDR3 DNA is kept, in frame starting at base 1. Unmatched junction bases come to 3, with V trimmed by 3 bases and J by 7 bases. As concerns this clone: The clone's antigen remains unknown. Within one base of it there is no much larger clone, and no base qualities were kept.

The source of this sequence is a human donor in good health. The rearrangement joined TRBV5-6 to TRBJ2-1, and TRBD2 matches 14 of the central bases. Sequenced: PBMCs. Read as DNA, the sequence is TGTGCCAGCAGCTGGGGACTAGCGGGAGCGAATGAGCAGTTCTTC. Its amino acids are CASSWGLAGANEQFF. The full variable domain, with segments outside the CDR3 supplied by the reference TRBV5-6 and TRBJ2-1 proteins, appears as DAGVTQSPTHLIKTRGQQVTLRCSPKSGHDTVSWYQQALGQGPQFIFQYYEEEERQRGNFPDRFSGHQFPNYSSELNVNALLLGDSALYLCASSWGLAGANEQFFGPGTRLTVL.